These 13 T cell receptor beta chains were sequenced from one sample in a study of T cell changes during pregnancy in multiple sclerosis. The method was immunoSEQ multiplex PCR; TCRdb's version includes in-frame clones alone and lacks a portion of them. The table includes more than 30,000 clones, over 80% detected once. The material sequenced was CD8+ T cells from peripheral blood mononuclear cells, taken in the first trimester of pregnancy. All receptors derive from a female donor with multiple sclerosis, enrolled in a pregnancy study.

The CDR3 DNA is TGTGCCAGCAGCTTAGTGACAGGGGAGGGCGAGCAGTACTTC. This codes for CASSLVTGEGEQYF. V and J are TRBV7-9 and TRBJ2-7, with D possibly matching TRBD1 (8 bases). This CDR3 comprises 14 residues. The germline V gene encodes CDR1 SEHNR and CDR2 FQNEAQ (reference sequence). Trimming left V 1 base short and J 6 bases short, with 13 bases between. The complete variable domain, with remaining parts taken from reference TRBV7-9 and TRBJ2-7, reads DTGVSQNPRHKITKRGQNVTFRCDPISEHNRLYWYRQTLGQGPEFLTYFQNEAQLEKSRLLSDRFSAERPKGSFSTLEIQRTEQGDSAMYLCASSLVTGEGEQYFGPGTRLTVT.

The chain recombines TRBV6-6 with TRBJ2-7, with 11 bases that match TRBD1. V lost 0 bases, J lost 5 bases, and 0 bases stayed unmatched. CDR1 MNHNY and CDR2 SVGAGI come from the germline V gene (reference sequence). The length of the CDR3 is 14 residues. CDR3 residues: CASSYSGQGDEQYF. The CDR3 region has the DNA TGTGCCAGCAGTTACTCGGGACAGGGGGACGAGCAGTACTTC.

The chain combines TRBV27 with TRBJ2-5; 13 nucleotides line up with TRBD2. The V segment lost 4 bases and the J segment 4 bases; nucleotides outside the gene matches: 15. The CDR3 has 19 amino acids. CDR1 is MNHEY, CDR2 SMNVEV, per germline (reference sequence). CDR3 nucleotide sequence: TGTGCCAGCAGTTCCTCACTAGCGGGAGGGCCGAGGTGGAGAGAGACCCAGTACTTC. Translation: CASSSSLAGGPRWRETQYF.

The V gene is TRBV6-1, the J gene TRBJ2-7; 8 bases match TRBD2. Trimming cost V 2 bases and J 6 bases; bases outside gene matches: 12. CDR3 length: 16 amino acids. CDR1 is MNHNS and CDR2 is SASEGT in the germline V gene. The CDR3 DNA follows: TGTGCCAGCAGTGAATGGAGCGGGAGCCCCGGGCTCGAGCAGTACTTC. As protein: CASSEWSGSPGLEQYF.

The chain carries TRBV4-1 and TRBJ2-3; 8 nucleotides line up with TRBD2. Germline V CDR1 and CDR2: MGHRA, YSYEKL. This CDR3 region has 14 residues. With 1 base clipped from V and 6 bases from J, the junction kept 3 bases outside the gene matches. CDR3 protein: CASSQGLAGDTQYF. The CDR3 nucleotides are TGCGCCAGCAGCCAAGGGCTAGCGGGTGATACGCAGTATTTT.

This clone showed up just once. This chain links TRBV11-1 with TRBJ2-1; D remains ambiguous. Trimming pared 3 bases from V and 3 bases from J, leaving 3 bases between. The CDR3 has 12 amino acids. The V gene's germline CDR1 is SGHAT and CDR2 FQDESV (reference sequence). Here the CDR3 reads CASSFIYNEQFF. The CDR3, as DNA: TGTGCCAGCAGCTTTATCTACAATGAGCAGTTCTTC.

The V call is TRBV28, the J call TRBJ1-4, with 10 bases matching TRBD1. Looked up from germline, CDR1 is MDHEN and CDR2 is SYDVKM. CDR3 length: 14 amino acids. The trim removed 3 bases at V and 6 bases at J, leaving 1 base unmatched. The CDR3 here is CASSFGTGDEKLFF. The DNA for the CDR3 is TGTGCCAGCAGTTTCGGGACAGGGGATGAAAAACTGTTTTTT. Full variable domain (rest looked up from reference TRBV28 and TRBJ1-4): DVKVTQSSRYLVKRTGEKVFLECVQDMDHENMFWYRQDPGLGLRLIYFSYDVKMKEKGDIPEGYSVSREKKERFSLILESASTNQTSMYLCASSFGTGDEKLFFGSGTQLSVL.

CDR3 protein: CAATAGAYEQYF. The DNA of the CDR3 is TGTGCCGCAACTGCGGGGGCCTACGAGCAGTACTTC. This chain links TRBV28 with TRBJ2-7; TRBD2 matches at 7 bases. V shed 11 bases, J shed 2 bases, and the junction held 6 bases outside the gene matches. This CDR3 is 12 amino acids long. Germline CDR1 and CDR2: MDHEN and SYDVKM.

The rearrangement uses TRBV30 and TRBJ2-1, with D hard to call. Looked up from germline, CDR1 is GTSNPN and CDR2 is SVGIG (reference sequence). This CDR3 has 15 amino acids. Trimming removed 0 bases from V and 0 bases from J, with 9 bases in between. The chain's CDR3 is CAWSVGTISYNEQFF. CDR3 sequence (DNA): TGTGCCTGGAGTGTAGGTACTATCTCCTACAATGAGCAGTTCTTC. The full variable domain, in which reference TRBV30 and TRBJ2-1 provide the parts outside the CDR3, is SQTIHQWPATLVQPVGSPLSLECTVEGTSNPNLYWYRQAAGRGLQLLFYSVGIGQISSEVPQNLSASRPQDRQFILSSKKLLLSDSGFYLCAWSVGTISYNEQFFGPGTRLTVL.

This clone was counted between two and nine times. This chain connects TRBV10-3 to TRBJ1-1, with 7 bases fitting TRBD1. CDR1 ENHRY and CDR2 SYGVKD come from the germline V gene. The ends lost 8 bases at V and 1 base at J; junction bases unmatched: 4. The CDR3 totals 13 residues. The CDR3 loop is CAIARTGNTEAFF. In nucleotides, the CDR3 is TGTGCCATCGCCAGGACAGGGAACACTGAAGCTTTCTTT.

The V and J genes are TRBV14 and TRBJ2-1; the D gene is possibly TRBD2 (7 bases). Germline V gives CDR1 SGHDN, CDR2 FVKESK. This CDR3 spans 16 amino acids. V was trimmed by 0 bases and J by 2 bases, leaving 11 bases between them. The CDR3, as DNA: TGTGCCAGCAGCCAAGAATGGGAGGGGGCCTACAATGAGCAGTTCTTC. This codes for CASSQEWEGAYNEQFF.

This sequence joins TRBV7-9 and TRBJ1-2; 7 nucleotides line up with TRBD1. Germline-derived CDR1 and CDR2 are SEHNR and FQNEAQ (reference sequence). The CDR3 totals 15 residues. The V gene end was trimmed by 2 bases and the J gene end by 2 bases; junction bases not matched to a gene: 5. CDR3 loop: CASSLRAGGNYGYTF. In DNA form, the CDR3 reads TGTGCCAGCAGCTTAAGGGCAGGGGGGAACTATGGCTACACCTTC. Filled out from reference TRBV7-9 and TRBJ1-2, the complete variable domain reads DTGVSQNPRHKITKRGQNVTFRCDPISEHNRLYWYRQTLGQGPEFLTYFQNEAQLEKSRLLSDRFSAERPKGSFSTLEIQRTEQGDSAMYLCASSLRAGGNYGYTFGSGTRLTVV.

This clone appeared a single time. The chain is built from TRBV27 and TRBJ2-7; a possible D gene is TRBD1 (6 bases). V was pared by 4 bases and J by 4 bases, with 14 bases between. This CDR3 is built from 14 residues. Germline loops: CDR1 MNHEY, CDR2 SMNVEV (reference sequence). The CDR3 nucleotides are TGTGCCAGCAGTTCGGACAGACGAGAGTACGAGCAGTACTTC. Protein: CASSSDRREYEQYF.